Following are 19 T cell receptor beta chains from one sample sequenced in a study of OX40 agonist ivuxolimab in advanced cancers. The protocol was immunoSEQ multiplex PCR, while the TCRdb copy is restricted to in-frame clones and leaves out a portion. The sample records fewer than 55,000 clones, 84% being singletons. The source was CD4+ or CD8+ T cells sorted from blood, collected in a trial of the OX40 agonist ivuxolimab. The receptor set was obtained from an adult with an advanced solid tumor such as melanoma, head and neck, liver or kidney cancer.

This clone was seen a single time. The chain employs TRBV7-8 and TRBJ1-2, with D maybe TRBD1 (6 bases). Trimming shortened V by 2 bases and J by 4 bases, and 8 bases separated the two germline ends. The CDR3 has 13 residues. CDR1 and CDR2 (germline): SGHVS, FQNEAQ. The CDR3 bases are TGTGCCAGCAGCTTAAGGGGGATCTATGGCTACACCTTC. This gives the protein CASSLRGIYGYTF. Supplemented by reference TRBV7-8 and TRBJ1-2, the full variable domain reads GAGVSQSPRYKVAKRGQDVALRCDPISGHVSLFWYQQALGQGPEFLTYFQNEAQLDKSGLPSDRFFAERPEGSVSTLKIQRTQQEDSAVYLCASSLRGIYGYTFGSGTRLTVV.

V usage is TRBV30 and J usage is TRBJ2-6, with D maybe TRBD1 (5 bases). V lost 3 bases, J lost 2 bases, and 8 bases lay in between. From germline, CDR1 is GTSNPN and CDR2 SVGIG (reference sequence). The CDR3 is made up of 14 amino acids. The DNA of the CDR3 is TGTGCCTGGAGCCCAGGGACTGGGGCCAACGTCCTGACTTTC. This translates into CAWSPGTGANVLTF.

This clone has a single count. The V call is TRBV5-4, the J call TRBJ2-3; D is uncertain. Trimming shortened V by 5 bases and J by 2 bases, and 6 bases separated the two germline ends. Germline V gene lookup returns CDR1 SGHNT and CDR2 YYREEE (reference sequence). There are 12 residues in the CDR3. The CDR3 coding sequence is TGTGCCAGCAGTTCCTCCACAGATACGCAGTATTTT. It specifies CASSSSTDTQYF.

This chain uses TRBV6-1 with TRBJ1-5; D may be TRBD1 (6 bases). Germline V gene sequence: CDR1 MNHNS, CDR2 SASEGT. Trimming took 0 bases from V and 2 from J, leaving 11 bases between them. The CDR3 has 16 residues. The CDR3 region has the DNA TGTGCCAGCAGTGAAGCGAGGGGGTTTGGCAATCAGCCCCAGCATTTT. This gives the protein CASSEARGFGNQPQHF.

The chain employs TRBV4-2 and TRBJ2-7; TRBD2 matches 13 bases. Germline CDR1 reads LGHNA; CDR2 reads YNFKEQ. The CDR3 extends over 16 amino acids. V shed 2 bases and J 4 bases; nucleotides not matched to a gene: 5. CDR3 nucleotide sequence: TGTGCCAGCAGCCAACCGACTAGCGGGGGGTTTTACGAGCAGTACTTC. Translated, it gives CASSQPTSGGFYEQYF.

The rearrangement links TRBV5-4 to TRBJ2-7; D is uncertain. CDR1 SGHNT and CDR2 YYREEE come from the germline V gene (reference sequence). The CDR3 extends over 14 amino acids. Trimming removed 4 bases at V and 1 base at J, with 12 bases between. CDR3 region: CASSPGERSYEQYF. The CDR3 DNA reads TGTGCCAGCAGCCCCGGAGAGAGATCCTACGAGCAGTACTTC.

This clone was counted once. V gene TRBV6-5 combines with J gene TRBJ2-7; TRBD1 or TRBD2 may be the D gene (5 bases each). Looked up from germline, CDR1 is MNHEY and CDR2 is SVGAGI. CDR3 length: 16 amino acids. V was pared by 0 bases and J by 5 bases, with 17 bases between. The CDR3 DNA reads TGTGCCAGCAGTTACTCGGCCGCGTTGACAGCGGACGAGCAGTACTTC. Translated, it gives CASSYSAALTADEQYF.

This rearrangement joins TRBV7-2 to TRBJ2-3; 9 bases fit TRBD2. CDR3 length equals 18 residues. The V segment lost 0 bases and the J segment 3 bases; nucleotides outside the gene matches: 10. CDR1 is SGHTA and CDR2 is FQGNSA in the germline V gene. The CDR3 coding sequence is TGTGCCAGCAGCTTAGCCCCCTTCTTAGCGGGAGCAACAGATACGCAGTATTTT. Translated: CASSLAPFLAGATDTQYF.

The V and J genes are TRBV6-1 and TRBJ1-5, with D maybe TRBD1 (6 bases). The CDR3 runs to 14 residues. The V gene lost 8 bases and the J gene lost 6 bases, with 17 bases spanning the gap. The germline gives CDR1 MNHNS, CDR2 SASEGT. CDR3: CASGQGTLSQPQHF. DNA of the CDR3: TGTGCCAGCGGGCAGGGGACCCTTAGTCAGCCCCAGCATTTT.

V usage is TRBV6-6 and J usage is TRBJ2-3; 11 bases fit TRBD2. CDR1 is MNHNY and CDR2 is SVGAGI in the germline V gene (reference sequence). This CDR3 spans 15 amino acids. The V and J ends lost 2 bases and 5 bases, in that order; junction bases with no gene match: 3. The DNA for the CDR3 is TGTGCCAGCAGTTACCGACTAGCGGGAATAGATACGCAGTATTTT. Encoded protein: CASSYRLAGIDTQYF.

The CDR3 spells CASSESGGRAPNEQFF. CDR3 nucleotides: TGCGCCAGCAGTGAGTCTGGCGGGAGGGCCCCCAATGAGCAGTTCTTC. The gene calls are TRBV10-1 and TRBJ2-1; 9 bases line up with TRBD2. Trimming cost V 0 bases and J 6 bases; bases outside gene matches: 6. There are 16 residues in the CDR3. Germline-derived CDR1 and CDR2 are WNHNN and SYGVQD (reference sequence).

This clone has just a few counts. The chain has TRBV4-3 and TRBJ1-5, with TRBD1 matching 7 bases. Germline CDR1 reads LGHNA; CDR2 reads YSLEER. This CDR3 comprises 14 residues. With V trimmed by 9 bases and J by 0 bases, 5 bases remained unmatched. This CDR3 is CASGTEDSNQPQHF. CDR3 nucleotide sequence: TGCGCCAGTGGGACAGAAGATAGCAATCAGCCCCAGCATTTT.

The chain has TRBV7-9 and TRBJ2-1; D not certain. The V end was cut by 5 bases, the J end by 7 bases, with 9 bases between. Germline V gene lookup returns CDR1 SEHNR and CDR2 FQNEAQ (reference sequence). The CDR3 spans 12 residues. The CDR3 DNA is TGTGCCAGCAGCACACTTTCGAATGAGCAGTTCTTC. It encodes CASSTLSNEQFF.

The chain combines TRBV16 with TRBJ2-3; tentatively, D is TRBD2 (6 bases). V was shortened by 4 bases and J by 5 bases, with 16 bases between the two germline ends. CDR3 size: 15 residues. CDR1 is KGHSY, CDR2 FQNENV, per germline. The CDR3 protein is CASSLGGSLQDTQYF. Written as DNA, the CDR3 is TGTGCCAGCAGCCTCGGGGGTAGTCTACAAGATACGCAGTATTTT.

This chain links TRBV15 with TRBJ1-5; D possibly corresponds to TRBD1 (6 bases). CDR3 size: 15 residues. Germline CDR1 LNHNV, CDR2 YYDKDF (reference sequence). Between the trimmed V and J ends, which lost 0 bases and 3 bases, there was a span of 9 bases. Here the CDR3 reads CATSRDRDTNQPQHF. Written as DNA, the CDR3 is TGTGCCACCAGCAGAGATCGGGACACCAATCAGCCCCAGCATTTT.

The V call is TRBV2, the J call TRBJ1-4; the D is unclear. V lost 8 bases, J lost 7 bases, and 8 bases lay in between. The V gene's germline CDR1 is SNHLY and CDR2 FYNNEI. This CDR3 spans 11 amino acids. The CDR3 reads CASVIGEKLFF. CDR3 coding DNA: TGTGCCAGCGTTATTGGTGAAAAACTGTTTTTT.

This clone was detected a few times. The rearrangement uses TRBV6-6 and TRBJ2-5; 9 bases line up with TRBD2. Germline V gives CDR1 MNHNY, CDR2 SVGAGI (reference sequence). With 5 bases clipped from V and 4 bases from J, the junction kept 8 bases outside the gene matches. The CDR3 loop spans 15 amino acids. CDR3 sequence (DNA): TGTGCCAGCAGTAGTAGCGGGGGCTGGGGAGAGACCCAGTACTTC. Amino acids: CASSSSGGWGETQYF.

This CDR3 reads CASSSGTSGSRVYNEQFF. The CDR3, as DNA: TGTGCCAGCAGCTCCGGGACTAGCGGGTCGCGGGTCTACAATGAGCAGTTCTTC. The chain employs TRBV5-5 and TRBJ2-1; 12 positions match TRBD2. The CDR3 covers 18 residues. V lost 3 bases and J lost 3; bases outside the gene matches: 10. Germline lookup yields CDR1 SGHKS and CDR2 YYEKEE (reference sequence).

The V and J genes are TRBV7-3 and TRBJ2-7, with D maybe TRBD1 (6 bases). V was shortened by 4 bases and J by 3 bases, with 10 bases between the two germline ends. Germline CDR1 SGHTA, CDR2 FQGTGA. The length of the CDR3 is 13 residues. CDR3 nucleotide sequence: TGTGCCAGCAGCTCAGGACAGTTCTACGAGCAGTACTTC. Translation: CASSSGQFYEQYF.